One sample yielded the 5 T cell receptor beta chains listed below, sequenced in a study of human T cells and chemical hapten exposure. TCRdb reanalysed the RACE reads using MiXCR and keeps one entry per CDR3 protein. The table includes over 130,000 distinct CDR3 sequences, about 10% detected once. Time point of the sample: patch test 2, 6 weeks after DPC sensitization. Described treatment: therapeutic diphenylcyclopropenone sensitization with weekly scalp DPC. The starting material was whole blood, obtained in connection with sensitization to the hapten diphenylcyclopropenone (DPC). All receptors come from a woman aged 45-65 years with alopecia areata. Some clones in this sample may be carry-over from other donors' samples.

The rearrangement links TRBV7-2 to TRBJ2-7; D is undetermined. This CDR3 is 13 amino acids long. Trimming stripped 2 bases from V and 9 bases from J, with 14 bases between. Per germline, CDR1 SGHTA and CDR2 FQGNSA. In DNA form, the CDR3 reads TGTGCCAGCAGCTTACCGACGGTGGACGGGCAGTACTTC. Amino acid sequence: CASSLPTVDGQYF.

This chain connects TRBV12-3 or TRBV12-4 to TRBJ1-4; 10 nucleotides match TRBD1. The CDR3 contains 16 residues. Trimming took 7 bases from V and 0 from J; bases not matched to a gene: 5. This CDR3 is CASNSGQGATNEKLFF. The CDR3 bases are TGTGCCAGCAACTCCGGACAGGGGGCAACTAATGAAAAACTGTTTTTT.

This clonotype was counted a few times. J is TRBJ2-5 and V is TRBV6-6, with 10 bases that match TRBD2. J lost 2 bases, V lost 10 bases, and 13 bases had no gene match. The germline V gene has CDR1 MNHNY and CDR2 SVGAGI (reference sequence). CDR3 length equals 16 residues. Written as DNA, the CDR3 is TGTGCCAACAGGCTCGCAGCGGGAGGGCTTCAAGAGACCCAGTACTTC. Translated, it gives CANRLAAGGLQETQYF.

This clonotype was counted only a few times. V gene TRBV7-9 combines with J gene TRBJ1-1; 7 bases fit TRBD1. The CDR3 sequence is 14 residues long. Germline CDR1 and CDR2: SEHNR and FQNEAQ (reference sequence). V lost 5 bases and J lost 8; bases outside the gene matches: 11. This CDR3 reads CASSTADRYKEAFF. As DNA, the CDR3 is TGTGCCAGCAGCACGGCGGACAGGTATAAGGAAGCTTTCTTT.

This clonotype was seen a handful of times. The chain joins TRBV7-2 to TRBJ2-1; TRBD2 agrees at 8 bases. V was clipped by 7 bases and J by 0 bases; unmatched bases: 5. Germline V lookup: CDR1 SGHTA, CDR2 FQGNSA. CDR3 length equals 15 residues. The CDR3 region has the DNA TGTGCCAGCACCCCCCGGGGGGGCTCCTACAATGAGCAGTTCTTC. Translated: CASTPRGGSYNEQFF.